This TCR beta chain was sequenced for a study of blood T cells in healthy people across ages. Trimming took 1 base from V and 7 from J; bases not matched to a gene: 3. Germline CDR1 and CDR2: WSHSY and SAAADI. This CDR3 contains 14 residues. Study findings and constraints: Fewer expanded clones and more diversity marked long-lived versus aged donors. Estimates of total diversity, which came from one million sequenced T cells, were considered to be underestimates.

As regards this clonotype: Its antigen is currently unknown.

Primed by a sample-barcoded 5' primer and a J-beta primer mix, a second PCR proceeded for roughly 7 to 12 cycles. Every molecule of cDNA carried a tag from a template-switch adaptor with 12 random nucleotides. At least 3 million CDR3-containing paired-end reads were obtained per sample. MiXCR was run by TCRdb on the 5' RACE reads, yielding one entry per CDR3 protein. Among 1.6 million or so distinct CDR3 sequences listed, almost 35% were seen once. J is TRBJ2-4 and V is TRBV10-2, with TRBD2 matching over 8 bases. The sample consisted of blood. The TCR originated in a woman younger than 45 in good health. CDR3 in DNA: TGCGCCAGCAGTGAGTTGGGACTAGAGAACATTCAGTACTTC. Amino acids: CASSELGLENIQYF.